The present T cell receptor beta chain was sequenced within a study of blood T cell repertoires in COVID-19. Study background: Acute and convalescent COVID-19 specimens originated in the United States, Italy and Spain. Sources were T cells, B-cell-depleted T cells, or PBMCs; the material itself was cDNA or gDNA.

Germline V gene data show CDR1 as LGHNA and CDR2 as YSLEER. The V gene lost 0 bases and the J gene lost 8 bases, with 10 bases spanning the gap. This CDR3 spans 13 amino acids. Original methodology: Amplified reference gene primers provided the basis for estimating nucleated cell counts. Profiled with immunoSEQ multiplex PCR; TCRdb holds only in-frame clones, not every one. The V and J calls and the clone size are those of that table, but D and trimming were determined from the DNA. Counted here are 65,000 or so clones, roughly four fifths occurring once; the ten biggest clones make up approximately 0.8%.

The V and J genes are TRBV4-3 and TRBJ1-1; a weak D match, TRBD1 (5 bases). The clonotype was recovered from a woman between 65 and 79 years old with acute or convalescent COVID-19. The sample consisted of peripheral blood. CDR3 nucleotide sequence: TGCGCCAGCAGCCAAGATGGGGCAGGGGAAGCTTTCTTT. Amino acids: CASSQDGAGEAFF.